Following are 10 T cell receptor beta chains from one sample sequenced in a study of T cells in narcolepsy. Generated by immunoSEQ multiplex PCR, the TCRdb table keeps only in-frame clones and is missing some. This table has some 17,000 clones, roughly two thirds appearing once. The sequenced sample consisted of CD45RA- memory CD8+ T cells from PBMCs. The receptors were sampled from a human donor with narcolepsy.

V is TRBV7-9 and J is TRBJ2-5; TRBD1 matches 11 bases. With V trimmed by 1 base and J by 6 bases, 4 bases remained unmatched. The germline V gene has CDR1 SEHNR and CDR2 FQNEAQ (reference sequence). The CDR3 covers 15 residues. DNA of the CDR3: TGTGCCAGCAGCTTAGGGACAGGGGGCTTAAAGACCCAGTACTTC. It specifies CASSLGTGGLKTQYF. Full variable domain (rest looked up from reference TRBV7-9 and TRBJ2-5): DTGVSQNPRHKITKRGQNVTFRCDPISEHNRLYWYRQTLGQGPEFLTYFQNEAQLEKSRLLSDRFSAERPKGSFSTLEIQRTEQGDSAMYLCASSLGTGGLKTQYFGPGTRLLVL.

This clone was observed a few times. The V and J genes are TRBV7-8 and TRBJ2-7; D may be TRBD1 (6 bases). The CDR3 contains 13 residues. Germline-derived CDR1 and CDR2 are SGHVS and FQNEAQ. The ends were cut back, 5 bases at V and 3 bases at J, with 11 bases in the middle. In DNA form, the CDR3 reads TGTGCCAGCAGCCCCCGGGACAACTACGAGCAGTACTTC. Translated, it gives CASSPRDNYEQYF.

This clone was recorded only once. The rearrangement uses TRBV9 and TRBJ2-7; possible D gene TRBD2, 5 bases. The CDR3 is 14 residues long. CDR1 is SGDLS and CDR2 is YYNGEE in the germline V gene. Trimming removed 5 bases from V and 6 bases from J, with 18 bases in between. The CDR3 region has the DNA TGTGCCAGCAGTGCCAGGTTGATAGGGAGCGAGCAGTACTTC. This codes for CASSARLIGSEQYF.

This clone was counted a single time. The chain employs TRBV10-3 and TRBJ2-1, with 8 bases lining up with TRBD2. Germline CDR1 and CDR2: ENHRY and SYGVKD. Trimming removed 5 bases from V and 5 bases from J; junction bases left unmatched: 5. CDR3 length equals 14 residues. CDR3 sequence (DNA): TGTGCCATCAGTTTAAAACTAGCGGACAATGAGCAGTTCTTC. Protein: CAISLKLADNEQFF.

The rearrangement links TRBV9 to TRBJ1-5; perhaps TRBD1 as D (5 bases). The CDR3 runs 15 residues. The V gene lost 3 bases and the J gene lost 3 bases, with 13 bases spanning the gap. Germline V gives CDR1 SGDLS, CDR2 YYNGEE. CDR3 amino acids: CASSAWGGNNQPQHF. The CDR3 DNA reads as TGTGCCAGCAGCGCCTGGGGGGGGAACAATCAGCCCCAGCATTTT.

This rearrangement joins TRBV10-2 to TRBJ2-2, with 9 bases lining up with TRBD2. Germline CDR1 is WSHSY and CDR2 is SAAADI. V trimming: 6 bases; J trimming: 5 bases; junction bases outside the gene matches: 7. The CDR3 has 15 amino acids. DNA of the CDR3: TGCGCCAGCAGCACCGGGACTAGCAGAACCGGGGAGCTGTTTTTT. This encodes CASSTGTSRTGELFF.

The chain carries TRBV19 and TRBJ2-7; D possibly corresponds to TRBD2 (6 bases). V shed 3 bases and J shed 3 bases, with 15 bases lying between them. CDR1 LNHDA and CDR2 SQIVND come from the germline V gene (reference sequence). The CDR3 loop spans 15 amino acids. CDR3 sequence: CASSMRQGGDYEQYF. For the CDR3, the DNA is TGTGCCAGTAGTATGAGGCAGGGAGGAGACTACGAGCAGTACTTC.

This chain links TRBV6-5 with TRBJ2-2, with TRBD2 matching over 11 bases. This CDR3 contains 15 residues. V lost 0 bases and J lost 11; bases outside the gene matches: 5. CDR1 is MNHEY and CDR2 is SVGAGI in the germline V gene. CDR3 protein: CASSYSTSGMGELFF. The CDR3 DNA reads as TGTGCCAGCAGTTACTCGACTAGCGGGATGGGAGAGCTGTTTTTT.

This chain uses TRBV7-6 with TRBJ2-5; D uncertain. V gave up 0 bases and J gave up 2 bases, with 13 bases separating them. Germline CDR1 SGHVS, CDR2 FNYEAQ. The CDR3 loop spans 16 amino acids. The CDR3 reads CASSLAGPALQETQYF. The CDR3 nucleotides read TGTGCCAGCAGCTTAGCCGGGCCCGCCCTACAAGAGACCCAGTACTTC.

The chain recombines TRBV5-6 with TRBJ1-2; the match to TRBD1 covers 9 bases. The CDR3 consists of 14 residues. J lost 3 bases, V lost 4 bases, and 4 bases had no gene match. Germline V gene data show CDR1 as SGHDT and CDR2 as YYEEEE. CDR3 DNA sequence: TGTGCCAGCAGCCCGGGACAGGGTGACTATGGCTACACCTTC. It specifies CASSPGQGDYGYTF.